Detailed here is one T cell receptor (beta chain). The data are from a study of blood T cell repertoires in COVID-19. The assay was immunoSEQ multiplex PCR, and TCRdb's table has in-frame clones only and misses some. Here the sample spans tens of thousands of clones, 91% being singletons. Germline V gene sequence: CDR1 PRHDT, CDR2 FYEKMQ (reference sequence). This CDR3 is 15 amino acids long. Losses at the gene ends were 1 base for V and 2 bases for J; bases not matched to a gene: 2. The V gene is TRBV13, the J gene TRBJ2-3, with 8 bases that match TRBD2. The sequence was obtained from a woman in her sixties or seventies with active or convalescent COVID-19. The sequenced sample consisted of peripheral blood. The CDR3 sequence: CASSLAGGITDTQYF. The DNA for the CDR3 is TGTGCCAGCAGCTTAGCGGGGGGGATCACAGATACGCAGTATTTT.